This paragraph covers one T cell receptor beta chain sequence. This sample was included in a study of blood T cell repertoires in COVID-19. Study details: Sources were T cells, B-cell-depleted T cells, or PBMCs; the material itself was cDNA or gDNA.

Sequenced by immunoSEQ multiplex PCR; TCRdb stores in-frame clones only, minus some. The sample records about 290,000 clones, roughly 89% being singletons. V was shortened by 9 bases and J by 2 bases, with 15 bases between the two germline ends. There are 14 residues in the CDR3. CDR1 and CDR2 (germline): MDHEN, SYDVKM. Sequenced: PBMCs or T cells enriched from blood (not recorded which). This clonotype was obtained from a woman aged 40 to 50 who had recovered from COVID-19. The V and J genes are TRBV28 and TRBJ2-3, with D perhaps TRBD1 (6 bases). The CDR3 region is CASKPGTHTDTQYF. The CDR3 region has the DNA TGTGCCAGTAAACCTGGGACACACACAGATACGCAGTATTTT.